This paragraph reports one TCR beta chain. Its specificity is unknown. This sample was included in a study of chemoradiotherapy in HPV16-positive cancers. Across the study: Candidate HPV-specific T-cell clones and common TCR motifs came from functional assays in a couple of HPV16-positive patients. The study, taken as a whole, reports: Non-HPV-specific T cells did not expand in tumors during treatment, whereas candidate HPV-specific clones and E7-related motifs did. HPV-responsive T-cell expansion during chemoradiotherapy was linked to improved recurrence-free survival in HPV16-positive patients.

Profiling relied on immunoSEQ multiplex PCR, and the TCRdb table lists in-frame clones only, not all of them. In the table there are about 9,500 clones, more than 65% of which are singletons. With 5 bases removed from V and 1 base from J, the gap between germline ends came to 9 bases. In germline, CDR1 is MNHEY, CDR2 SVGAGI. This CDR3 is 13 amino acids long. The sample was blood, taken from a patient who underwent chemoradiotherapy. V gene TRBV6-5 combines with J gene TRBJ2-7, with D hard to call. This TCR derives from a human donor with HPV-associated anogenital cancer. CDR3 sequence reads: CASSRAGSYEQYF. CDR3 nucleotides: TGTGCCAGCAGTAGGGCCGGATCCTACGAGCAGTACTTC.